The sample holds a few counts of the clone carrying this TCR beta chain. TCRdb re-called the RT-PCR reads through MiXCR, storing one row per CDR3 protein. The sample has hundreds of thousands of distinct CDR3 sequences, approximately 14% seen once. V lost 5 bases and J 4 bases, leaving 11 bases between the germline ends. This CDR3 comprises 13 residues. Germline-derived CDR1 and CDR2 are SGHTA and FQGNSA. The receptor was derived from a female donor in good health, serving as a healthy control. Sequencing was done on a sample of memory CD4+ T cells from blood. The V gene is TRBV7-2, the J gene TRBJ2-5, with D hard to call. CDR3 region: CASSPRVRETQYF. The CDR3 DNA reads TGTGCCAGCAGCCCTAGGGTGAGAGAGACCCAGTACTTC.